This T cell receptor (beta chain) comes out of a study of blood T cell repertoires in COVID-19. Enrollment of patients from Seattle took place during active infection, with longitudinal follow-up. Using immunoSEQ multiplex PCR, the repertoire was profiled, and TCRdb retains in-frame clones only, with some absent. The sample carries hundreds of thousands of clones, under 90% recorded once. With 6 bases clipped from V and 7 bases from J, the junction kept 5 bases outside the gene matches. The CDR3 covers 13 residues. The germline gives CDR1 SNHLY, CDR2 FYNNEI. V gene TRBV2 combines with J gene TRBJ1-5, with TRBD1 identical over 8 bases. Sequences were obtained from peripheral blood. The sequence was obtained from a woman aged 25 to 39 with COVID-19, enrolled during active disease. The CDR3 protein is CASRGQGAQPQHF. DNA for the CDR3: TGTGCCAGCAGAGGGCAGGGGGCGCAGCCCCAGCATTTT.